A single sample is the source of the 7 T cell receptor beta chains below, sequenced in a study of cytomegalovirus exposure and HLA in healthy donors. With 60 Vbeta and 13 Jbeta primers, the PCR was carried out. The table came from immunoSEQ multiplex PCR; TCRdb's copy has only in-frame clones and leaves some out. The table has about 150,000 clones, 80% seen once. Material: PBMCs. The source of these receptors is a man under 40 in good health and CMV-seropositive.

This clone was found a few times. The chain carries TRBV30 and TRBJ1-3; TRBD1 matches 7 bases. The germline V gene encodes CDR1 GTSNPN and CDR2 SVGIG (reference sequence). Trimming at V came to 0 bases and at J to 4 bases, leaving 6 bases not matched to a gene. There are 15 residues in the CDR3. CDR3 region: CAWSVYRGSGNTIYF. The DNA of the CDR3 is TGTGCCTGGAGTGTATACAGGGGCTCGGGAAACACCATATATTTT.

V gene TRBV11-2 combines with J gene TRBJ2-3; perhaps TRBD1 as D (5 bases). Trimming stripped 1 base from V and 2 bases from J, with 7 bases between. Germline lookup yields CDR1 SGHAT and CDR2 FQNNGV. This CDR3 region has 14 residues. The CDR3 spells CASSLGGDTDTQYF. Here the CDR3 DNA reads TGTGCCAGCAGCTTAGGGGGCGACACAGATACGCAGTATTTT. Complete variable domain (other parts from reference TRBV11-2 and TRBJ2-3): EAGVAQSPRYKIIEKRQSVAFWCNPISGHATLYWYQQILGQGPKLLIQFQNNGVVDDSQLPKDRFSAERLKGVDSTLKIQPAKLEDSAVYLCASSLGGDTDTQYFGPGTRLTVL.

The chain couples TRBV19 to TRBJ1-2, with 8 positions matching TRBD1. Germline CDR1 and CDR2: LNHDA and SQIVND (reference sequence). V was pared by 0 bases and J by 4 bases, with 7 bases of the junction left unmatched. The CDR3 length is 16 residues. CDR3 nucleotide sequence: TGTGCCAGTAGTATAGATCTCGGGCAGGGGGCCTATGGCTACACCTTC. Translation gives CASSIDLGQGAYGYTF.

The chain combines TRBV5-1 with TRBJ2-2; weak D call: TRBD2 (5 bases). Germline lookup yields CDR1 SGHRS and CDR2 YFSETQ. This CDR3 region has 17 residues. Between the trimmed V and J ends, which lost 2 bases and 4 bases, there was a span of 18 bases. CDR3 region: CASSLPIGDAGTGELFF. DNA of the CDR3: TGCGCCAGCAGCTTACCCATAGGAGATGCGGGCACCGGGGAGCTGTTTTTT.

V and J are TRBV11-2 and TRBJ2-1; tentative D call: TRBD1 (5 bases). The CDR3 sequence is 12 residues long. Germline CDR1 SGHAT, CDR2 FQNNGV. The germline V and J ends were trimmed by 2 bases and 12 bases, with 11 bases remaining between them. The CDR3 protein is CASSLHYQGQFF. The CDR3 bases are TGTGCCAGCAGCTTACACTACCAGGGGCAGTTCTTC.

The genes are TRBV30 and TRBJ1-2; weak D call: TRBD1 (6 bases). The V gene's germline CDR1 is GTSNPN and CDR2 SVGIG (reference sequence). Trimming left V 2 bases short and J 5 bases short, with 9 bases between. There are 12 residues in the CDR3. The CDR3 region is CAWSRTEYGYTF. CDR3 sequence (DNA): TGTGCCTGGAGTAGGACAGAATATGGCTACACCTTC.

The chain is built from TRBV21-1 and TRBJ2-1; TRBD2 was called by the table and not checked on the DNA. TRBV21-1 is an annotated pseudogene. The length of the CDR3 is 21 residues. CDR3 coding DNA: TGTGCCAGCAGCACCCGAGGAATCCGGGAGCCCGGACTTGCGGTTTCCAATGAGCAGTTCTTC. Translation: CASSTRGIREPGLAVSNEQFF.